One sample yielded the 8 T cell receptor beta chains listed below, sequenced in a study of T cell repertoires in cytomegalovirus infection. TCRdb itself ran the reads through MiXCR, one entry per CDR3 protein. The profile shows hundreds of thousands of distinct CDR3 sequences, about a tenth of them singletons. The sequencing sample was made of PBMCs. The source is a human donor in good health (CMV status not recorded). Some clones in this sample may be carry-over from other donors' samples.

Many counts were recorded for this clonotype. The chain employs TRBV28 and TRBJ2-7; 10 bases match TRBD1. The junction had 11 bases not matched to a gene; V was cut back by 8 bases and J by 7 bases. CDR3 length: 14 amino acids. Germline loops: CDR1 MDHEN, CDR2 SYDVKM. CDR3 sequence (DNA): TGTGCCAGCCGCTCGACCGGGACAGGGGAGGAGCAGTACGTC. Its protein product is CASRSTGTGEEQYV.

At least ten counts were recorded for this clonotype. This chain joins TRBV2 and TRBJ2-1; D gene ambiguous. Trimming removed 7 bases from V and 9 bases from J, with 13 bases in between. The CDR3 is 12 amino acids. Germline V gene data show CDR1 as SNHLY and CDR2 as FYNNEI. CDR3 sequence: CASTERLSEQFF. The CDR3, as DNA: TGTGCCAGCACGGAAAGGCTGAGTGAGCAGTTCTTC.

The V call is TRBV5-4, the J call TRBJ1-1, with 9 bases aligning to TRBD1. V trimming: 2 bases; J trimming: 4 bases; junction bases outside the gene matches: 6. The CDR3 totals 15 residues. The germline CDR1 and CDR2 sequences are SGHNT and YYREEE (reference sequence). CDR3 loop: CASSFTTGGVTEAFF. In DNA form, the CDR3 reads TGTGCCAGCAGCTTTACGACAGGGGGTGTCACTGAAGCTTTCTTT.

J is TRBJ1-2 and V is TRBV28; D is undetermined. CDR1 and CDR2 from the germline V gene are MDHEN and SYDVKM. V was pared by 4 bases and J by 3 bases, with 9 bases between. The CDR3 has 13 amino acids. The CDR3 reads CASSSNTYYGYTF. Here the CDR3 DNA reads TGTGCCAGCAGTTCAAACACCTACTATGGCTACACCTTC.

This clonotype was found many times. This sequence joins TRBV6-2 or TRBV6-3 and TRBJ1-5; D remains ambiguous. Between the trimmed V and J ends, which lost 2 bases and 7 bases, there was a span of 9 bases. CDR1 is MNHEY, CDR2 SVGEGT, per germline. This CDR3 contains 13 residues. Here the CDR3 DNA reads TGTGCCAGCAGTTACATGACGAACCAGCCCCAGCATTTT. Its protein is CASSYMTNQPQHF.

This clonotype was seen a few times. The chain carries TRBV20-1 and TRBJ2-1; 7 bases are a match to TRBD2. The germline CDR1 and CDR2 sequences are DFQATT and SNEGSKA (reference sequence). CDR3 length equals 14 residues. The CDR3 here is CSTFGLVGNNEQFF. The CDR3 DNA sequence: TGCAGCACATTTGGACTAGTAGGGAACAATGAGCAGTTCTTC.

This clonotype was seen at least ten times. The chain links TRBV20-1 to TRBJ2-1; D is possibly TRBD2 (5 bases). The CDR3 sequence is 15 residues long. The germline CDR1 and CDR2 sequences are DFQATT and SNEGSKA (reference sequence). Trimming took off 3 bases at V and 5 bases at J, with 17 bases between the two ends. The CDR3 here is CSASIQSTGNNEQFF. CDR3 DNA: TGCAGTGCTAGCATCCAATCCACGGGGAACAATGAGCAGTTCTTC.

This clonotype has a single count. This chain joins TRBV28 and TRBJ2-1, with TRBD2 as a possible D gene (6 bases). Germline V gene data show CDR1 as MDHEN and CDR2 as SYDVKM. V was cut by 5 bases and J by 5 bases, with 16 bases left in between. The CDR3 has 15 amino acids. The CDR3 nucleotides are TGTGCCAGCAGTCGATCTAGCGCAGGTGACAATGAGCAGTTCTTC. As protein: CASSRSSAGDNEQFF.